A single sample is the source of the 8 T cell receptor beta chains below, sequenced in a study of blood T cell repertoires in COVID-19. Produced via immunoSEQ multiplex PCR; TCRdb's table is partial and in-frame only. The repertoire holds over 250,000 clones, with 87% as singletons. The sequencing input was PBMCs or T cells enriched from blood (not recorded which). The receptor set was obtained from a woman aged 18-35 years who had recovered from COVID-19.

V and J are TRBV28 and TRBJ1-2, with D possibly being TRBD1 (5 bases). Germline-derived CDR1 and CDR2 are MDHEN and SYDVKM. The CDR3 covers 11 residues. V was shortened by 10 bases and J by 6 bases, with 12 bases between the two germline ends. CDR3 residues: CATAGLDGYTF. The CDR3 DNA follows: TGTGCCACTGCAGGGTTGGATGGCTACACCTTC.

The chain joins TRBV7-9 to TRBJ1-2; D gene ambiguous. CDR3 length: 13 amino acids. Per the germline V gene, CDR1 is SEHNR and CDR2 is FQNEAQ (reference sequence). Trimming left V 1 base short and J 2 bases short, with 5 bases between. The CDR3 DNA reads as TGTGCCAGCAGCTTAGACACGAACTATGGCTACACCTTC. Encoded protein: CASSLDTNYGYTF.

The rearrangement joins TRBV2 to TRBJ1-1, with D maybe TRBD1 (6 bases). Germline CDR1 reads SNHLY; CDR2 reads FYNNEI. The CDR3 sequence is 15 residues long. V was clipped by 6 bases and J by 7 bases, with 21 bases between them. CDR3: CASSEIITGTSEAFF. In DNA, the CDR3 is TGTGCCAGCAGCGAGATTATTACAGGGACGAGTGAAGCTTTCTTT.

V gene TRBV19 combines with J gene TRBJ1-1, with 9 bases lining up with TRBD1. The V segment lost 10 bases and the J segment 6 bases; nucleotides outside the gene matches: 6. The CDR3 runs to 12 residues. CDR1 and CDR2 (germline): LNHDA, SQIVND (reference sequence). The CDR3 is CATARQGAEAFF. As DNA, the CDR3 is TGTGCCACTGCCAGACAGGGGGCTGAAGCTTTCTTT.

This clone was found once. Other DNA sequences in the sample encode the same CDR3. V is TRBV7-2 and J is TRBJ2-1; 12 positions match TRBD2. Germline trimming cut 5 bases from V and 6 bases from J; bases unmatched to any gene: 5. The CDR3 has 15 amino acids. Per germline, CDR1 SGHTA and CDR2 FQGNSA. CDR3 in amino acids: CASSPLAGGSNEQFF. For the CDR3, the DNA is TGTGCCAGCAGCCCACTAGCGGGAGGATCCAATGAGCAGTTCTTC.

V usage is TRBV6-5 and J usage is TRBJ1-1; D possibly corresponds to TRBD1 (5 bases). There are 15 residues in the CDR3. Trimming shortened V by 2 bases and J by 1 base, and 11 bases separated the two germline ends. CDR1 MNHEY and CDR2 SVGAGI come from the germline V gene. This chain's CDR3 is CASSYALQENTEAFF. The CDR3 DNA is TGTGCCAGCAGTTACGCTCTACAGGAGAACACTGAAGCTTTCTTT.

This chain's CDR3 is CASSSPYRPTNEKLFF. CDR3 coding DNA: TGTGCCAGCAGTTCACCATACAGACCAACTAATGAAAAACTGTTTTTT. The chain has TRBV28 and TRBJ1-4; D gene unclear. Germline CDR1 reads MDHEN; CDR2 reads SYDVKM. The CDR3 is 16 residues long. Between the trimmed V and J ends, which lost 4 bases and 0 bases, there was a span of 12 bases.

This chain links TRBV18 with TRBJ1-3; 8 bases fit TRBD1. V gave up 5 bases and J gave up 0 bases; unmatched junction bases: 9. Germline values: CDR1 KGHSH, CDR2 LQKENI. The CDR3 is 17 residues long. CDR3 DNA sequence: TGTGCCAGCTCATTAGGGACAGGACCCCACTCTGGAAACACCATATATTTT. Translation: CASSLGTGPHSGNTIYF.